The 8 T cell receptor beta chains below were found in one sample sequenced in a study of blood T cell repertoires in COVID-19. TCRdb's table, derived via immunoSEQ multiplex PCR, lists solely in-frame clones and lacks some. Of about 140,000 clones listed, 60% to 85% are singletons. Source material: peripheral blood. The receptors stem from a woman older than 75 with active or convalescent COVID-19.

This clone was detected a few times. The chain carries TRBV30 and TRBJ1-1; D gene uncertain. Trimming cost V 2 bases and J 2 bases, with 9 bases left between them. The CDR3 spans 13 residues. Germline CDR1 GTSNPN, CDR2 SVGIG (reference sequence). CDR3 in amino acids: CAWSRGPNTEAFF. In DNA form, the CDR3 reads TGTGCCTGGAGTAGAGGGCCTAACACTGAAGCTTTCTTT.

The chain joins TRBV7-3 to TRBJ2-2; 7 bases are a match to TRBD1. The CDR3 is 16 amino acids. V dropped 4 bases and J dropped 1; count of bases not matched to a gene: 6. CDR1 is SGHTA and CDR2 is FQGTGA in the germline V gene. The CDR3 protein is CASSWSGTVNTGELFF. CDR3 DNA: TGTGCCAGCAGCTGGTCCGGGACAGTGAACACCGGGGAGCTGTTTTTT.

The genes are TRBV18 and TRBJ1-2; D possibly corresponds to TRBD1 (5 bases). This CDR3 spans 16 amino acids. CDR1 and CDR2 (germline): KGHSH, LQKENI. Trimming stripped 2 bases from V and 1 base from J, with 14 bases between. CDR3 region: CASSPVYRRDNYGYTF. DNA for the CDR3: TGTGCCAGCTCACCAGTGTACAGGCGCGATAACTATGGCTACACCTTC. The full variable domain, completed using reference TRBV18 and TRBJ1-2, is NAGVMQNPRHLVRRRGQEARLRCSPMKGHSHVYWYRQLPEEGLKFMVYLQKENIIDESGMPKERFSAEFPKEGPSILRIQQVVRGDSAAYFCASSPVYRRDNYGYTFGSGTRLTVV.

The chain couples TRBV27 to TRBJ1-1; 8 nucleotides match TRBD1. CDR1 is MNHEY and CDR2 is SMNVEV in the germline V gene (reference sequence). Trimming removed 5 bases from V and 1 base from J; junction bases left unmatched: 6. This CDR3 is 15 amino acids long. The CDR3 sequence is CASSAQGAGNTEAFF. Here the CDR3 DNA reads TGTGCCAGCAGTGCCCAGGGGGCTGGGAACACTGAAGCTTTCTTT.

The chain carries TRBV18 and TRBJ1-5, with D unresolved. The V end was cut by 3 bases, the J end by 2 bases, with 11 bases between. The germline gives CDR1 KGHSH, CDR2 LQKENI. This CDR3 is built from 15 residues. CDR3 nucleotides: TGTGCCAGCTCACCGGGCGGGGATGGCAATCAGCCCCAGCATTTT. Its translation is CASSPGGDGNQPQHF.

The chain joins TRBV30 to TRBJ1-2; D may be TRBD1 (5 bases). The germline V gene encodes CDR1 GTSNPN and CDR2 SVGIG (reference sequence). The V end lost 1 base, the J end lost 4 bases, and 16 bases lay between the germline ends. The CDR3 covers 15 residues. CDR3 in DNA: TGTGCCTGGAGTGCTTGGGAGGGGAACGGCTATGGCTACACCTTC. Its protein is CAWSAWEGNGYGYTF.

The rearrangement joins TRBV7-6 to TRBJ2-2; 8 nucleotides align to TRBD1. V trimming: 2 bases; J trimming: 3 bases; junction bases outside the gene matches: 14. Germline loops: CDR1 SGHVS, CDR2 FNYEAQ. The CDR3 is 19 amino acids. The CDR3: CASSLPRQGAQVDTGELFF. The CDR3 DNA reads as TGTGCCAGCAGCTTACCCCGCCAGGGGGCCCAGGTGGACACCGGGGAGCTGTTTTTT. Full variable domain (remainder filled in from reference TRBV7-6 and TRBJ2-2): GAGVSQSPRYKVTKRGQDVALRCDPISGHVSLYWYRQALGQGPEFLTYFNYEAQQDKSGLPNDRFSAERPEGSISTLTIQRTEQRDSAMYRCASSLPRQGAQVDTGELFFGEGSRLTVL.

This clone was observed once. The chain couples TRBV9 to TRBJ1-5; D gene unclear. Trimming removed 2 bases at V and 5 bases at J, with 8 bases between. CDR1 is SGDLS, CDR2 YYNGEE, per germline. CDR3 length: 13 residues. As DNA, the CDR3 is TGTGCCAGCAGCGTCTCAATAGATCAGCCCCAGCATTTT. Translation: CASSVSIDQPQHF.